Below are 17 T cell receptor beta chains sequenced from a single sample in a study of shared clonotypes between healthy human individuals. The data were produced by immunoSEQ multiplex PCR, yet TCRdb's version contains in-frame clones alone and is incomplete. The table lists more than 2 million clones, approximately 95% of them singletons. Sequencing was performed on naive CD4+ T cells sorted from blood. Subset here: CD45RA+ positively selected. The receptor source for this set is a man younger than 30 in good health.

In DNA, the CDR3 is TGCGCCAGCAGCTCCTTTGACAGCCCCTACGAGCAGTACTTC. It yields the protein CASSSFDSPYEQYF. V usage is TRBV5-1 and J usage is TRBJ2-7, with D possibly being TRBD1 (5 bases). Per the germline V gene, CDR1 is SGHRS and CDR2 is YFSETQ. Trimming pared 3 bases from V and 2 bases from J, leaving 12 bases between. The CDR3 loop spans 14 amino acids.

This clone was recorded once. The chain combines TRBV6-5 with TRBJ2-1; D not certain. CDR3 size: 12 residues. In germline, CDR1 is MNHEY, CDR2 SVGAGI. With 2 bases removed from V and 9 bases from J, the gap between germline ends came to 8 bases. The CDR3 is CASSYDSREQFF. Here the CDR3 DNA reads TGTGCCAGCAGTTACGACTCCCGTGAGCAGTTCTTC.

As to this clone: One end of the junction fails to match germline, which may point to a read error. The J gene is TRBJ2-3, the V gene TRBV6-1, with a weak D call TRBD2 (6 bases). The CDR3 runs 11 residues. Germline V gene data show CDR1 as MNHNS and CDR2 as SASEGT. CDR3 residues: CGGGGTDTQYF. CDR3 in DNA: TGCGGGGGAGGCGGCACAGATACGCAGTATTTT.

The rearrangement joins TRBV7-2 to TRBJ2-7; 13 nucleotides align to TRBD2. After removal of 5 bases from V and 2 bases from J, the junction contained 3 bases not matched to a gene. CDR3 length: 15 amino acids. The germline V gene encodes CDR1 SGHTA and CDR2 FQGNSA. This CDR3 reads CASSTGLAGPYEQYF. The CDR3 nucleotides read TGTGCCAGCAGCACGGGACTAGCGGGACCCTACGAGCAGTACTTC.

The chain is built from TRBV30 and TRBJ2-5; perhaps D is TRBD1 or TRBD2 (5 bases each). The ends were cut back, 2 bases at V and 10 bases at J, with 26 bases in the middle. CDR3 length equals 16 residues. The germline CDR1 and CDR2 sequences are GTSNPN and SVGIG (reference sequence). CDR3 in DNA: TGTGCCTGGAGTCCATCATGGGCAGGCCCCGGGGCTGGCCAGTACTTC. Amino acid sequence: CAWSPSWAGPGAGQYF.

The rearrangement links TRBV30 to TRBJ1-5, with TRBD1 identical over 7 bases. CDR1 and CDR2 (germline): GTSNPN, SVGIG (reference sequence). The CDR3 has 13 amino acids. The CDR3 DNA reads TGTGCATCAGATAGAGGGGGCTCTCAGCCCCAGCATTTT. Amino acids: CASDRGGSQPQHF. Full variable domain (missing parts from reference TRBV30 and TRBJ1-5): SQTIHQWPATLVQPVGSPLSLECTVEGTSNPNLYWYRQAAGRGLQLLFYSVGIGQISSEVPQNLSASRPQDRQFILSSKKLLLSDSGFYLCASDRGGSQPQHFGDGTRLSIL.

The chain employs TRBV6-5 and TRBJ1-3; D unclear. Germline-derived CDR1 and CDR2 are MNHEY and SVGAGI. CDR3 size: 16 residues. V was shortened by 0 bases and J by 0 bases, with 9 bases between the two germline ends. CDR3: CASSYSSGDSGNTIYF. The CDR3 nucleotides read TGTGCCAGCAGTTACTCGAGTGGGGACTCTGGAAACACCATATATTTT.

The V call is TRBV5-1, the J call TRBJ1-1; possible D gene TRBD1, 5 bases. The CDR3 is 16 residues long. Trimming cost V 0 bases and J 1 base, with 13 bases left between them. Germline CDR1 SGHRS, CDR2 YFSETQ. The CDR3 sequence: CASSLEGGQGNTEAFF. The CDR3 DNA is TGCGCCAGCAGCTTGGAAGGCGGGCAGGGGAACACTGAAGCTTTCTTT.

As regards this clone: One end of the junction varies from germline; a read error may be responsible. V usage is TRBV6-1 and J usage is TRBJ2-5; a weak D match, TRBD2 (6 bases). Germline V gene data show CDR1 as MNHNS and CDR2 as SASEGT. This CDR3 is 11 amino acids long. The CDR3 loop is CASSEGQGGNF. The DNA for the CDR3 is TGTGCCAGCAGTGAAGGGCAGGGAGGAAACTTC.

The count of this clone is one. This chain links TRBV6-5 with TRBJ2-3; tentative D call: TRBD2 (5 bases). The V gene's germline CDR1 is MNHEY and CDR2 SVGAGI. There are 15 residues in the CDR3. Trimming pared 4 bases from V and 5 bases from J, leaving 16 bases between. In nucleotides, the CDR3 is TGTGCCAGCAGTTCCCGGTCGGCTAGCCGAGATACGCAGTATTTT. It yields the protein CASSSRSASRDTQYF.

The rearrangement links TRBV6-5 to TRBJ1-1; D is possibly TRBD1 (6 bases). Germline loops: CDR1 MNHEY, CDR2 SVGAGI. The CDR3 extends over 14 amino acids. V was shortened by 4 bases and J by 8 bases, with 17 bases between the two germline ends. The CDR3 sequence: CASSSPGTPVEAFF. The CDR3 DNA sequence: TGTGCCAGCAGTTCTCCCGGGACACCCGTCGAAGCTTTCTTT.

This clone was recorded only once. This sequence joins TRBV4-3 and TRBJ2-3; maybe TRBD1 (7 bases). The CDR3 consists of 22 residues. Germline CDR1 and CDR2: LGHNA and YSLEER. Trimming removed 4 bases from V and 0 bases from J, with 32 bases in between. In DNA, the CDR3 is TGCGCCAGCAGCCCCCAAAGGGGGCGCATGGTATTTGGGGACTTTAGCACAGATACGCAGTATTTT. Protein: CASSPQRGRMVFGDFSTDTQYF.

The chain carries TRBV7-2 and TRBJ2-2; D is unclear. Deletions cut 2 bases from V and 5 bases from J, with 9 bases between. The CDR3 spans 14 residues. Germline V gene lookup returns CDR1 SGHTA and CDR2 FQGNSA. The CDR3 DNA follows: TGTGCCAGCAGCTTATGGCTGGGGACCGGGGAGCTGTTTTTT. It yields the protein CASSLWLGTGELFF.

This chain links TRBV15 with TRBJ1-2; 8 bases map to TRBD1. CDR1 and CDR2 from the germline V gene are LNHNV and YYDKDF (reference sequence). This CDR3 region has 17 residues. Trimming took 2 bases from V and 5 from J; bases not matched to a gene: 13. CDR3 loop: CATSRTSGQGRSYGYTF. CDR3 DNA: TGTGCCACCAGCAGAACTAGTGGACAGGGTCGCTCTTATGGCTACACCTTC.

V usage is TRBV29-1 and J usage is TRBJ1-6; TRBD1 might be the D (6 bases). With 2 bases removed from V and 3 bases from J, the gap between germline ends came to 17 bases. The V gene's germline CDR1 is SQVTM and CDR2 ANQGSEA. This CDR3 comprises 17 residues. The CDR3 sequence: CSVELLTGSLYNSPLHF. CDR3 sequence (DNA): TGCAGCGTTGAATTACTGACAGGCTCCCTCTATAATTCACCCCTCCACTTT.

V and J are TRBV15 and TRBJ2-7; TRBD1 matches 9 bases. Per the germline V gene, CDR1 is LNHNV and CDR2 is YYDKDF (reference sequence). This CDR3 is 13 amino acids long. V lost 1 base, J lost 13 bases, and 8 bases stayed unmatched. The CDR3 region has the DNA TGTGCCACCAGCAGAGGGGGACAGGGAAGCCCATACTTC. It translates to CATSRGGQGSPYF.

Note on this clone: Other DNA sequences of this sample code for an identical CDR3. The genes are TRBV6-6 and TRBJ2-7, with 9 bases that match TRBD2. Germline V gene lookup returns CDR1 MNHNY and CDR2 SVGAGI (reference sequence). V lost 2 bases to trimming and J lost 2 bases; unmatched junction nucleotides: 4. CDR3 length equals 15 residues. The CDR3 loop reads CASSYGGGRAYEQYF. Written as DNA, the CDR3 is TGTGCCAGCAGTTACGGGGGCGGGAGGGCCTACGAGCAGTACTTC.